The text below deals with one T cell receptor (beta chain). This record comes from a study of beta chain features in type 1 diabetes. Study-wide background: Cells sorted and examined across all samples totaled nearly 110,000,000.

Trimming removed 6 bases from V and 10 bases from J, with 14 bases in between. There are 12 residues in the CDR3. Germline lookup yields CDR1 SGHAT and CDR2 FQNNGV. cDNA synthesis used the whole RNA isolate, giving expressed TCRB sequences. Libraries were prepared by immunoSEQ multiplex PCR; TCRdb keeps only in-frame clonotypes and omits some of them. The sample yields around 40,000 clones, roughly 67% seen once. The genes are TRBV11-2 and TRBJ2-3; D unclear. The sample consisted of Tregs from blood. The sequence was obtained from a young woman in good health. The CDR3 here is CASSTGRLAQYF. The CDR3, as DNA: TGTGCCAGCAGTACCGGTCGTCTAGCGCAGTATTTT.